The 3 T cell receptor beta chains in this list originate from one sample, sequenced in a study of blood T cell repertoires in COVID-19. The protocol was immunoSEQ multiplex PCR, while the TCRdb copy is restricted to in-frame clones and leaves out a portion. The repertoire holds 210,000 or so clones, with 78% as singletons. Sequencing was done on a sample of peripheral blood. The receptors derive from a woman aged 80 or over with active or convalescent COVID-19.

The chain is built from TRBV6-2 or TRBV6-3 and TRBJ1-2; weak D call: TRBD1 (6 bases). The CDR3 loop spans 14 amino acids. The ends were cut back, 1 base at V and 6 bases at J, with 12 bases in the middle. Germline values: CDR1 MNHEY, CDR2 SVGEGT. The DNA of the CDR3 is TGTGCCAGCAGTTACTTCAGGGGACAAGATGGCTACACCTTC. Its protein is CASSYFRGQDGYTF.

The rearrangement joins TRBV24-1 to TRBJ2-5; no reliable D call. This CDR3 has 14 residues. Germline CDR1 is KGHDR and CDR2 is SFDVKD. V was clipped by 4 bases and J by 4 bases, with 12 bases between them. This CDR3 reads CATSESLHRETQYF. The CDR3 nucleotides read TGTGCCACCAGTGAATCTTTGCACAGAGAGACCCAGTACTTC.

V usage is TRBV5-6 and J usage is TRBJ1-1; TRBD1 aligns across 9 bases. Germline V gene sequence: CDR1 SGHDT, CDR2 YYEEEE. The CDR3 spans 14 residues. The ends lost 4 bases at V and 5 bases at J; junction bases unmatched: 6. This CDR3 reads CASSGTGPLTEAFF. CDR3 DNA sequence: TGTGCCAGCAGCGGGACAGGGCCCCTTACTGAAGCTTTCTTT.